The entry below describes one T cell receptor (beta chain). The antigen remains undetermined. Using viral peptide pools, the ViraFEST assay grew out antigen-specific CD4+ T cells prior to sequencing. On roughly day 9 of culture, CD4+ T cells were separated out. Here immunoSEQ multiplex PCR was the method, and the copy in TCRdb shows in-frame clones only, minus some. The sample has about 54,000 clones; 75% to 90% are singletons. This record belongs to a study of vaccination effects on CD4 cells after COVID-19. CDR3 length equals 12 residues. The V and J ends lost 8 bases and 9 bases respectively, with 11 bases between them. Germline CDR1 and CDR2: LNHDA and SQIVND (reference sequence).

The source material was CD4+ T cells from PBMCs cultured with HCoV-229E spike peptides, sampled before COVID-19 vaccination. The chain combines TRBV19 with TRBJ1-6; no firm D call. The clonotype originates from a human donor who received a COVID-19 vaccine. CDR3 DNA sequence: TGTGCCAGTTCCACGACGACTTCACCCCTCCACTTT. As protein: CASSTTTSPLHF. Using reference TRBV19 and TRBJ1-6 for the parts outside the CDR3, the full variable domain is DGGITQSPKYLFRKEGQNVTLSCEQNLNHDAMYWYRQDPGQGLRLIYYSQIVNDFQKGDIAEGYSVSREKKESFPLTVTSAQKNPTAFYLCASSTTTSPLHFGNGTRLTVT.